The 27 T cell receptor beta chains reported below all come from one sample, sequenced in a study of cytomegalovirus exposure and HLA in healthy donors. The PCR made use of 60 Vbeta and 13 Jbeta primers. Libraries were prepared by immunoSEQ multiplex PCR; TCRdb keeps only in-frame clonotypes and omits some of them. This table holds roughly 130,000 clones, 75% to 85% found once. Sequenced input: PBMCs. The source is a man aged 30-40 years in good health and CMV-seronegative.

The CDR3 coding sequence is TGTGCCAGCAGCGCGCCCGGGAAGGACAATGAGCAGTTCTTC. Protein: CASSAPGKDNEQFF. The rearrangement joins TRBV9 to TRBJ2-1; tentatively, D is TRBD2 (5 bases). CDR3 length: 14 residues. Trimming took 3 bases from V and 5 from J, leaving 12 bases between them. Per germline, CDR1 SGDLS and CDR2 YYNGEE.

J is TRBJ2-5 and V is TRBV19; tentative D call: TRBD2 (5 bases). V shed 5 bases and J shed 5 bases, with 12 bases lying between them. The CDR3 extends over 13 amino acids. Germline V gene lookup returns CDR1 LNHDA and CDR2 SQIVND (reference sequence). In nucleotides, the CDR3 is TGTGCCAGTAGTGGTAGCGTGCGGGAGACCCAGTACTTC. Amino acids: CASSGSVRETQYF.

The rearrangement uses TRBV28 and TRBJ1-2, with a weak D call TRBD1 (6 bases). There are 15 residues in the CDR3. Germline V gene data show CDR1 as MDHEN and CDR2 as SYDVKM. V lost 5 bases and J 6 bases, leaving 19 bases between the germline ends. The CDR3 bases are TGTGCCAGCAGTCTTTTACAGGGACCACCCAATGGCTACACCTTC. Translating it yields CASSLLQGPPNGYTF.

This clone has just one count. The chain employs TRBV14 and TRBJ2-2; D possibly corresponds to TRBD2 (6 bases). The CDR3 length is 16 residues. Looked up from germline, CDR1 is SGHDN and CDR2 is FVKESK. Trimming removed 0 bases from V and 5 bases from J, with 13 bases in between. This CDR3 reads CASSQDRGLGTGELFF. The CDR3 DNA is TGTGCCAGCAGCCAAGATCGGGGGTTAGGGACCGGGGAGCTGTTTTTT.

This chain links TRBV6-1 with TRBJ1-2, with TRBD1 as a possible D gene (5 bases). The CDR3 is 15 residues long. V gave up 7 bases and J gave up 4 bases, with 19 bases separating them. Germline CDR1 reads MNHNS; CDR2 reads SASEGT. Written as DNA, the CDR3 is TGTGCCAGCATAGCCGGGGGGGTAGGAACCTATGGCTACACCTTC. Its protein product is CASIAGGVGTYGYTF.

This clone was seen more than once but under ten times. The chain uses TRBV6-6 and TRBJ2-7, with D possibly matching TRBD1 (6 bases). The CDR3 length is 11 residues. V shed 9 bases and J shed 2 bases, with 8 bases lying between them. Germline values: CDR1 MNHNY, CDR2 SVGAGI (reference sequence). Here the CDR3 reads CASRQAYEQYF. CDR3 nucleotides: TGTGCCAGTCGACAGGCCTACGAGCAGTACTTC.

This clone was seen once. This chain connects TRBV6-5 to TRBJ2-5; 8 nucleotides line up with TRBD1. The DNA end lines up better with TRBJ2-7; the J call may be wrong. The CDR3 sequence is 15 residues long. Germline CDR1 reads MNHEY; CDR2 reads SVGAGI. CDR3: CASSPPDRVLYEQYF. CDR3 nucleotides: TGTGCCAGCAGTCCCCCGGACAGGGTTTTATACGAGCAGTACTTC.

This clone was detected only once. This chain links TRBV27 with TRBJ1-5; 8 bases line up with TRBD1. This CDR3 is built from 16 residues. V gave up 3 bases and J gave up 6 bases; unmatched junction bases: 10. In germline, CDR1 is MNHEY, CDR2 SMNVEV (reference sequence). The CDR3 here is CASSFQWDRTLQPQHF. Written as DNA, the CDR3 is TGTGCCAGCAGTTTCCAATGGGACAGGACCCTTCAGCCCCAGCATTTT.

The DNA of the CDR3 is TGTGCCAGCAGCCATCCCCCGGGACAGGTTTTTAACACCGGGGAGCTGTTTTTT. Translated: CASSHPPGQVFNTGELFF. The chain uses TRBV11-2 and TRBJ2-2; TRBD1 aligns across 8 bases. V gave up 5 bases and J gave up 2 bases; unmatched junction bases: 13. The CDR3 extends over 18 amino acids. The germline V gene encodes CDR1 SGHAT and CDR2 FQNNGV.

The V and J genes are TRBV28 and TRBJ2-1; 13 nucleotides match TRBD2. Per germline, CDR1 MDHEN and CDR2 SYDVKM. Trimming at V came to 6 bases and at J to 5 bases, leaving 7 bases not matched to a gene. This CDR3 spans 16 amino acids. In DNA form, the CDR3 reads TGTGCCAGCAGACCGAGCGGGACTAGCGGGAACAATGAGCAGTTCTTC. Translating it yields CASRPSGTSGNNEQFF.

This clone was found once. The rearrangement joins TRBV2 to TRBJ2-7; 9 bases match TRBD1. The ends lost 3 bases at V and 5 bases at J; junction bases unmatched: 5. Germline loops: CDR1 SNHLY, CDR2 FYNNEI. The CDR3 sequence is 14 residues long. CDR3 sequence: CASSEGTGLNEQYF. The CDR3 DNA sequence: TGTGCCAGCAGTGAGGGGACAGGGTTGAACGAGCAGTACTTC.

V and J are TRBV6-4 and TRBJ2-3; 7 nucleotides line up with TRBD1. V trimming: 3 bases; J trimming: 3 bases; junction bases outside the gene matches: 6. The CDR3 covers 15 residues. Germline V CDR1 and CDR2: MRHNA, SNTAGT. CDR3 sequence reads: CASSEQGQNTDTQYF. The CDR3 bases are TGTGCCAGCAGTGAGCAGGGACAGAATACAGATACGCAGTATTTT.

The CDR3 here is CASSLPGLAPGYEQYF. Written as DNA, the CDR3 is TGTGCCAGCAGTCTACCGGGACTAGCGCCAGGTTACGAGCAGTACTTC. This chain joins TRBV28 and TRBJ2-7, with 10 positions matching TRBD2. CDR3 length: 16 residues. Germline V gene data show CDR1 as MDHEN and CDR2 as SYDVKM. V shed 5 bases and J 4 bases; nucleotides not matched to a gene: 11.

This clone has a single count. This sequence joins TRBV28 and TRBJ1-2; TRBD1 aligns across 7 bases. CDR1 is MDHEN and CDR2 is SYDVKM in the germline V gene. CDR3 length: 13 residues. Losses at the gene ends were 2 bases for V and 8 bases for J; bases not matched to a gene: 5. CDR3 nucleotides: TGTGCCAGCAGTTTAGACAGGGCGTGGGGCTACACCTTC. Translation: CASSLDRAWGYTF.

The chain couples TRBV6-5 to TRBJ1-1; no definite D call. The CDR3 has 13 residues. The V and J ends lost 5 bases and 8 bases respectively, with 15 bases between them. Germline assignment: CDR1 MNHEY and CDR2 SVGAGI. The CDR3 DNA reads TGTGCCAGCAGTCCCACAGTATCCCTAGAAGCTTTCTTT. Amino acids: CASSPTVSLEAFF.

The chain recombines TRBV27 with TRBJ2-5, with a weak D call TRBD2 (5 bases). The assigned J gene may be wrong: the sequence end matches TRBJ2-7 better. The CDR3 runs to 14 residues. The V gene's germline CDR1 is MNHEY and CDR2 SMNVEV (reference sequence). The CDR3 sequence: CASSVWGDLYEQYF. Here the CDR3 DNA reads TGTGCCAGCAGTGTCTGGGGAGACCTCTACGAGCAGTACTTC.

This chain uses TRBV25-1 with TRBJ2-2, with 8 bases aligning to TRBD1. Germline CDR1 reads MGHDK; CDR2 reads SYGVNS. Trimming removed 6 bases from V and 5 bases from J; junction bases left unmatched: 8. The CDR3 runs to 15 residues. CDR3 DNA sequence: TGTGCCAGCAGCCCGACAGGGGAGTGGACCGGGGAGCTGTTTTTT. Protein sequence: CASSPTGEWTGELFF.

In the case of this clone: A read error may account for a junction end that differs from germline. The chain has TRBV29-1 and TRBJ1-2, with TRBD1 matching over 10 bases. The V gene's germline CDR1 is SQVTM and CDR2 ANQGSEA. This CDR3 has 12 residues. DNA of the CDR3: TGCAGCGGTGGGACAGGGGCCTATGGCTACCCCTTC. As protein: CSGGTGAYGYPF.

The count of this clone is one. The J gene is TRBJ1-5, the V gene TRBV27; TRBD1 aligns across 8 bases. In germline, CDR1 is MNHEY, CDR2 SMNVEV (reference sequence). J lost 5 bases, V lost 4 bases, and 4 bases had no gene match. The CDR3 consists of 14 residues. The CDR3 protein is CASSSGQGYQPQHF. CDR3 DNA sequence: TGTGCCAGCAGTTCCGGACAGGGCTATCAGCCCCAGCATTTT.

The chain uses TRBV15 and TRBJ2-3, with TRBD2 matching over 8 bases. The CDR3 is 15 amino acids. V dropped 4 bases and J dropped 5; count of bases not matched to a gene: 8. Germline loops: CDR1 LNHNV, CDR2 YYDKDF (reference sequence). The CDR3 protein is CATSMVGRAIDTQYF. CDR3 in DNA: TGTGCCACCAGCATGGTCGGGAGGGCCATAGATACGCAGTATTTT.

J is TRBJ2-5 and V is TRBV11-3; 8 bases are shared with TRBD2. From germline, CDR1 is SGHNT and CDR2 YENEEA. Unmatched junction bases numbered 14, after V lost 4 bases and J lost 4 bases. The CDR3 totals 17 residues. This CDR3 is CASSSAFTPGTRETQYF. The CDR3 nucleotides read TGTGCCAGCAGCTCCGCATTCACGCCAGGGACTAGAGAGACCCAGTACTTC.

A few counts support this clone. The junction differs from germline at one of its ends, possibly a read error. The rearrangement uses TRBV19 and TRBJ1-2; 8 positions agree with TRBD1. The germline gives CDR1 LNHDA, CDR2 SQIVND (reference sequence). This CDR3 comprises 13 residues. CDR3 residues: CASTDRGAYGYPF. In DNA, the CDR3 is TGTGCCAGTACCGACAGGGGTGCCTATGGCTACCCCTTC.

V is TRBV28 and J is TRBJ2-7, with D possibly being TRBD1 (6 bases). The germline V gene has CDR1 MDHEN and CDR2 SYDVKM. V lost 3 bases, J lost 3 bases, and 12 bases lay in between. The CDR3 spans 14 residues. DNA of the CDR3: TGTGCCAGCAGTTTTTTTGCAGGGGACTACGAGCAGTACTTC. Translating gives CASSFFAGDYEQYF.

This rearrangement joins TRBV4-1 to TRBJ2-7; 8 bases fit TRBD2. This CDR3 has 18 amino acids. CDR1 and CDR2 (germline): MGHRA, YSYEKL. V lost 8 bases and J lost 0; bases outside the gene matches: 18. The CDR3 nucleotides are TGCGCCAGCCATTCCCGGGGCAGCGGGAGAATATACTCCTACGAGCAGTACTTC. It encodes CASHSRGSGRIYSYEQYF.

There are a few counts of this clone. The chain uses TRBV19 and TRBJ1-1; TRBD1 might be the D (5 bases). V lost 4 bases and J 2 bases, leaving 8 bases between the germline ends. This CDR3 comprises 13 residues. Per germline, CDR1 LNHDA and CDR2 SQIVND (reference sequence). CDR3 DNA: TGTGCCAGTAGTACCGGGGGTAACACTGAAGCTTTCTTT. It yields the protein CASSTGGNTEAFF.

The J gene is TRBJ2-3, the V gene TRBV4-1, with 7 bases lining up with TRBD1. The V segment lost 1 base and the J segment 0 bases; nucleotides outside the gene matches: 13. Germline V lookup: CDR1 MGHRA, CDR2 YSYEKL. The length of the CDR3 is 19 residues. This CDR3 reads CASSQGQGRSRLSTDTQYF. CDR3 sequence (DNA): TGCGCCAGCAGCCAAGGACAGGGACGGTCGAGATTAAGCACAGATACGCAGTATTTT.

V usage is TRBV2 and J usage is TRBJ1-1; D is uncertain. Germline assignment: CDR1 SNHLY and CDR2 FYNNEI. The CDR3 has 11 amino acids. V lost 7 bases to trimming and J lost 4 bases, with 7 bases between them. The CDR3 spells CASIRVTEAFF. The CDR3 nucleotides are TGTGCCAGCATTCGTGTCACTGAAGCTTTCTTT.